The 21 T cell receptor beta chains below come from one sample, sequenced in a study of blood T cell repertoires in COVID-19 (dated by TCRdb to the early 2020s). Library preparation used the immunoSEQ multiplex PCR assay. In its TCRdb copy, this immuneACCESS table keeps in-frame sequences only and misses some clones. Where compared with another copy, unresolved V genes explain less than half of these, and the others have no known cause. This sample comprises about 190,000 clones, about 87% of them detected only once. Approximately 12% of the sample is held by the ten biggest clonotypes. The sample comprised peripheral blood. The receptors shown here come from a woman between 65 and 79 years old with COVID-19, enrolled during active disease.

The rearrangement uses TRBV3-1 (or the pseudogene TRBV3-2) and TRBJ1-2, with a possible D match to TRBD1 (5 bases). Deletions cut 4 bases from V and 5 bases from J, with 17 bases between. In germline, CDR1 is LGHDT, CDR2 YNNKEL (reference sequence). The length of the CDR3 is 15 residues. The CDR3 sequence: CASSPDVGAPYGYTF. The CDR3 DNA reads TGTGCCAGCAGCCCCGACGTTGGGGCGCCTTATGGCTACACCTTC.

The chain links TRBV4-1 to TRBJ2-7; 9 nucleotides align to TRBD1. The germline V gene encodes CDR1 MGHRA and CDR2 YSYEKL. The CDR3 is 15 amino acids. V was clipped by 2 bases and J by 4 bases; unmatched bases: 6. CDR3 nucleotide sequence: TGCGCCAGCAGCCAAAGGACAGGGGCTAGTTACGAGCAGTACTTC. Translating it yields CASSQRTGASYEQYF.

The chain combines TRBV4-3 with TRBJ2-4; 8 bases map to TRBD1. The length of the CDR3 is 19 residues. Germline V lookup: CDR1 LGHNA, CDR2 YSLEER. Losses at the gene ends were 6 bases for V and 0 bases for J; bases not matched to a gene: 16. CDR3 sequence reads: CASSQIYKGQGLAKNIQYF. CDR3 nucleotide sequence: TGCGCCAGCAGTCAAATCTATAAAGGACAGGGTTTAGCCAAAAACATTCAGTACTTC.

This chain connects TRBV11-3 to TRBJ1-3; 7 bases match TRBD1. The germline V gene has CDR1 SGHNT and CDR2 YENEEA. This CDR3 region has 14 residues. Trimming removed 5 bases from V and 5 bases from J; junction bases left unmatched: 6. As DNA, the CDR3 is TGTGCCAGCAGCCCCGGACAGGCGAGAAACACCATATATTTT. Amino acid sequence: CASSPGQARNTIYF.

The rearrangement links TRBV30 to TRBJ1-5; 12 nucleotides line up with TRBD1. The CDR3 loop spans 15 amino acids. Germline lookup yields CDR1 GTSNPN and CDR2 SVGIG (reference sequence). Trimming cost V 8 bases and J 7 bases; bases outside gene matches: 12. DNA for the CDR3: TGTGCCGCTGGAGGGACAGGGGGCTTCAGGCAGCCCCAGCATTTT. As protein: CAAGGTGGFRQPQHF.

J is TRBJ1-3 and V is TRBV14; D is undetermined. V lost 1 base and J lost 4, with 11 bases in between. The CDR3 sequence is 15 residues long. Germline loops: CDR1 SGHDN, CDR2 FVKESK. CDR3 DNA sequence: TGTGCCAGCAGCCAAGGTAACCTACGAGGAAACACCATATATTTT. This sequence encodes CASSQGNLRGNTIYF.

This clone has just one count. The chain carries TRBV6-5 and TRBJ1-2; 7 bases are a match to TRBD1. CDR3 length: 13 residues. The V segment lost 6 bases and the J segment 4 bases; nucleotides outside the gene matches: 5. Per the germline V gene, CDR1 is MNHEY and CDR2 is SVGAGI. The CDR3 DNA follows: TGTGCCAGCAGACTACAGGGGTGCTATGGCTACACCTTC. This encodes CASRLQGCYGYTF.

The genes are TRBV5-1 and TRBJ1-3; maybe TRBD1 (5 bases). CDR1 and CDR2 from the germline V gene are SGHRS and YFSETQ. The CDR3 spans 16 residues. Deletions cut 0 bases from V and 3 bases from J, with 13 bases between. The CDR3, as DNA: TGCGCCAGCAGCTTGGGGGGCCCCCGACTTGGAAACACCATATATTTT. Translation gives CASSLGGPRLGNTIYF.

The V and J genes are TRBV27 and TRBJ2-7; 9 bases are a match to TRBD2. This CDR3 has 15 residues. Germline-derived CDR1 and CDR2 are MNHEY and SMNVEV (reference sequence). V gave up 3 bases and J gave up 8 bases; unmatched junction bases: 11. In nucleotides, the CDR3 is TGTGCCAGCAGTTTGTTCGCGGGAGGGGCCGTCCAGCAGTACTTC. Protein: CASSLFAGGAVQQYF.

V is TRBV11-3 and J is TRBJ1-3; 10 bases align to TRBD1. Germline CDR1 and CDR2: SGHNT and YENEEA. The CDR3 runs 16 residues. V gave up 5 bases and J gave up 2 bases; unmatched junction bases: 6. This chain's CDR3 is CASSDTGTGAGNTIYF. For the CDR3, the DNA is TGTGCCAGCAGCGACACCGGGACAGGGGCTGGAAACACCATATATTTT.

The CDR3 sequence is CASSQDSNQPQHF. The CDR3 region has the DNA TGTGCCAGCAGCCAGGATAGCAATCAGCCCCAGCATTTT. The J gene is TRBJ1-5, the V gene TRBV9; D gene uncertain. This CDR3 has 13 amino acids. CDR1 and CDR2 from the germline V gene are SGDLS and YYNGEE. Trimming removed 4 bases from V and 0 bases from J, with 5 bases in between.

This CDR3 is CASSLTGQGALQPQHF. CDR3 coding DNA: TGTGCCAGCTCATTAACAGGACAGGGGGCACTTCAGCCCCAGCATTTT. This sequence joins TRBV18 and TRBJ1-5; 11 bases agree with TRBD1. CDR1 and CDR2 (germline): KGHSH, LQKENI. The CDR3 consists of 16 residues. V trimming: 5 bases; J trimming: 6 bases; junction bases outside the gene matches: 9.

The V call is TRBV5-1, the J call TRBJ2-1; tentative D call: TRBD1 (6 bases). The CDR3 runs 18 residues. The germline gives CDR1 SGHRS, CDR2 YFSETQ. V was shortened by 3 bases and J by 1 base, with 20 bases between the two germline ends. The CDR3 region is CASSSFTIQGVSYNEQFF. CDR3 coding DNA: TGCGCCAGCAGCTCTTTTACTATACAGGGTGTATCCTACAATGAGCAGTTCTTC.

This chain connects TRBV20-1 to TRBJ2-3; 8 bases line up with TRBD1. J gave up 4 bases and V 3 bases, and 9 bases lay outside the gene matches. Germline V gene data show CDR1 as DFQATT and CDR2 as SNEGSKA (reference sequence). The CDR3 runs to 15 residues. As DNA, the CDR3 is TGCAGTGCTAGTTTTCGACAGGGGCTGTCAGATACGCAGTATTTT. It encodes CSASFRQGLSDTQYF.

This rearrangement joins TRBV20-1 to TRBJ1-2; D is unclear. The CDR3 spans 11 residues. Germline values: CDR1 DFQATT, CDR2 SNEGSKA (reference sequence). V dropped 6 bases and J dropped 8 bases, with 13 bases sitting between them. The CDR3 bases are TGCAGTGCAGTACCCGGGGTGGGCTACACCTTC. Amino acids: CSAVPGVGYTF.

This clone has just one count. CDR3 amino acids: CAWQHKVDRAGYTF. CDR3 nucleotides: TGTGCCTGGCAGCACAAAGTTGACAGGGCTGGCTACACCTTC. V and J are TRBV30 and TRBJ1-2, with TRBD1 identical over 7 bases. This CDR3 spans 14 amino acids. V shed 5 bases and J 7 bases; nucleotides not matched to a gene: 13. The germline gives CDR1 GTSNPN, CDR2 SVGIG (reference sequence).

V and J are TRBV5-1 and TRBJ1-3; 7 bases map to TRBD1. The V and J ends lost 4 bases and 3 bases, in that order; junction bases with no gene match: 4. Germline V CDR1 and CDR2: SGHRS, YFSETQ. This CDR3 is 14 amino acids long. CDR3 protein: CASSRGQDGNTIYF. As DNA, the CDR3 is TGCGCCAGCAGCCGAGGACAGGATGGAAACACCATATATTTT.

This clone was picked up one time. This chain links TRBV13 with TRBJ2-4, with TRBD2 as a possible D gene (6 bases). Per germline, CDR1 PRHDT and CDR2 FYEKMQ (reference sequence). V was cut by 0 bases and J by 2 bases, with 14 bases left in between. The CDR3 length is 17 residues. The CDR3 sequence: CASSLGLGGTSKNIQYF. Written as DNA, the CDR3 is TGTGCCAGCAGCTTAGGCCTTGGGGGGACGTCCAAAAACATTCAGTACTTC.

The chain uses TRBV28 and TRBJ2-1, with 9 bases matching TRBD2. With 5 bases clipped from V and 6 bases from J, the junction kept 8 bases outside the gene matches. CDR3 length equals 15 residues. Germline CDR1 reads MDHEN; CDR2 reads SYDVKM. Written as DNA, the CDR3 is TGTGCCAGCAGTCTTCGTGCGGGGGGGCCCAATGAGCAGTTCTTC. As protein: CASSLRAGGPNEQFF.

This chain uses TRBV7-9 with TRBJ1-2, with 9 bases fitting TRBD1. This CDR3 region has 15 residues. Trimming took 4 bases from V and 8 from J; bases not matched to a gene: 11. CDR1 and CDR2 from the germline V gene are SEHNR and FQNEAQ (reference sequence). This CDR3 is CASSSTGTGIYGYTF. DNA for the CDR3: TGTGCCAGCAGCTCGACCGGGACAGGGATCTACGGCTACACCTTC.

The chain employs TRBV7-2 and TRBJ2-7, with D unclear. Germline CDR1 reads SGHTA; CDR2 reads FQGNSA. This CDR3 contains 14 residues. Trimming left V 5 bases short and J 3 bases short, with 14 bases between. This chain's CDR3 is CASSLWASDYEQYF. CDR3 coding DNA: TGTGCCAGCAGCCTGTGGGCCTCGGACTACGAGCAGTACTTC.